These 14 T cell receptor beta chains were sequenced from one sample in a study of chemoradiotherapy in HPV16-positive cancers (dated by TCRdb to the early 2020s). The library came from the immunoSEQ multiplex PCR assay. TCRdb mirrors the immuneACCESS table, restricted to in-frame sequences. Some clones are absent from its copies; in checked studies, under half trace to an unresolved V gene, and the reason for the others is unknown. Present in this sample are some 16,000 clones, 60% to 85% of which were seen just once. The ten most abundant clones make up approximately 10% of the sample. The sample was collected from a patient who underwent chemoradiotherapy. The receptors come from a human donor with HPV-associated anogenital cancer.

This sequence joins TRBV6-5 and TRBJ1-6, with 8 bases fitting TRBD1. Germline lookup yields CDR1 MNHEY and CDR2 SVGAGI. The V gene end was trimmed by 5 bases and the J gene end by 10 bases; junction bases not matched to a gene: 7. CDR3 length: 14 residues. CDR3 in amino acids: CASSPGQGRSPLHF. CDR3 coding DNA: TGTGCCAGCAGTCCTGGACAGGGTCGCTCACCCCTCCACTTT.

The chain uses TRBV5-6 and TRBJ2-1; 7 nucleotides agree with TRBD2. V lost 6 bases, J lost 2 bases, and 14 bases stayed unmatched. The germline gives CDR1 SGHDT, CDR2 YYEEEE. This CDR3 comprises 17 residues. CDR3 sequence (DNA): TGTGCCAGCAACTCCCCCGGGGCGGGGGTGGCCTACAATGAGCAGTTCTTC. Translated: CASNSPGAGVAYNEQFF.

Only one count was recorded for this clone. The V and J genes are TRBV6-6 and TRBJ1-4; tentatively, D is TRBD1 (6 bases). Germline V lookup: CDR1 MNHNY, CDR2 SVGAGI (reference sequence). The CDR3 consists of 11 residues. V lost 8 bases to trimming and J lost 5 bases, with 6 bases between them. The CDR3 region is CASQGNEKLFF. DNA of the CDR3: TGTGCCAGCCAGGGGAATGAAAAACTGTTTTTT.

This sequence joins TRBV18 and TRBJ2-7, with TRBD1 matching 8 bases. Per germline, CDR1 KGHSH and CDR2 LQKENI. With V trimmed by 3 bases and J by 0 bases, 1 base remained unmatched. The CDR3 is 14 amino acids. The CDR3 loop is CASSPTGVSYEQYF. In DNA form, the CDR3 reads TGTGCCAGCTCACCGACAGGGGTCTCCTACGAGCAGTACTTC.

This clone was seen only once. This rearrangement joins TRBV5-4 to TRBJ2-7; D is perhaps TRBD1 or TRBD2 (5 bases each). Germline assignment: CDR1 SGHNT and CDR2 YYREEE (reference sequence). The V end lost 4 bases, the J end lost 3 bases, and 11 bases lay between the germline ends. The CDR3 consists of 13 residues. CDR3 DNA: TGTGCCAGCAGCGGGACGGAAAACTACGAGCAGTACTTC. As protein: CASSGTENYEQYF. The entire variable domain, with the rest obtained from reference TRBV5-4 and TRBJ2-7, is as follows: ETGVTQSPTHLIKTRGQQVTLRCSSQSGHNTVSWYQQALGQGPQFIFQYYREEENGRGNFPPRFSGLQFPNYSSELNVNALELDDSALYLCASSGTENYEQYFGPGTRLTVT.

The gene calls are TRBV7-2 and TRBJ1-2; D unclear. V shed 4 bases and J shed 5 bases, with 20 bases lying between them. From germline, CDR1 is SGHTA and CDR2 FQGNSA. CDR3 length: 16 residues. The CDR3 loop is CASSSLKTALTYGYTF. CDR3 in DNA: TGTGCCAGCAGCTCGCTTAAAACAGCCTTGACATATGGCTACACCTTC.

V usage is TRBV9 and J usage is TRBJ1-2; D is perhaps TRBD1 (5 bases). Trimming pared 6 bases from V and 1 base from J, leaving 10 bases between. The germline gives CDR1 SGDLS, CDR2 YYNGEE. The CDR3 consists of 13 residues. This chain's CDR3 is CASTLRGNYGYTF. For the CDR3, the DNA is TGTGCCAGCACTTTAAGGGGTAACTATGGCTACACCTTC.

CDR3 residues: CASRPGLAGKETQYF. The CDR3 coding sequence is TGTGCCAGCAGGCCCGGACTAGCGGGAAAAGAGACCCAGTACTTC. The genes are TRBV28 and TRBJ2-5; 12 bases fit TRBD2. The V and J ends lost 6 bases and 3 bases, in that order; junction bases with no gene match: 5. The germline gives CDR1 MDHEN, CDR2 SYDVKM. This CDR3 spans 15 amino acids.

The CDR3, as DNA: TGTGCCAGCAGCGCGGACAGGGACTATGGCTACACCTTC. It yields the protein CASSADRDYGYTF. This chain links TRBV7-2 with TRBJ1-2; the match to TRBD1 covers 8 bases. The length of the CDR3 is 13 residues. CDR1 SGHTA and CDR2 FQGNSA come from the germline V gene. The J segment lost 3 bases and the V segment lost 5 bases, leaving 2 bases of the junction unmatched.

The sample holds a few counts of this clone. J is TRBJ1-5 and V is TRBV6-1; D might be TRBD1 (5 bases). The CDR3 is 14 residues long. CDR1 and CDR2 from the germline V gene are MNHNS and SASEGT. The V end was cut by 2 bases, the J end by 6 bases, with 11 bases between. Here the CDR3 reads CASSERPGTQPQHF. The CDR3 DNA is TGTGCCAGCAGTGAAAGGCCCGGGACTCAGCCCCAGCATTTT.

This clone was recorded only once. This chain links TRBV27 with TRBJ1-2; D is unclear. CDR3 length: 12 amino acids. Looked up from germline, CDR1 is MNHEY and CDR2 is SMNVEV (reference sequence). Deletions cut 6 bases from V and 7 bases from J, with 12 bases between. The chain's CDR3 is CASRDPGIGYTF. For the CDR3, the DNA is TGTGCCAGCAGGGACCCGGGGATTGGCTACACCTTC.

This chain uses TRBV15 with TRBJ1-1, with TRBD1 as a possible D gene (6 bases). Trimming removed 3 bases at V and 4 bases at J, with 12 bases between. The CDR3 extends over 14 amino acids. CDR1 is LNHNV and CDR2 is YYDKDF in the germline V gene (reference sequence). The CDR3 loop is CATSSRQVATEAFF. CDR3 coding DNA: TGTGCCACCAGCAGCCGACAGGTGGCCACTGAAGCTTTCTTT.

The chain recombines TRBV5-4 with TRBJ2-1; D assignment may be TRBD1 or TRBD2 (5 bases each). With 1 base removed from V and 4 bases from J, the gap between germline ends came to 12 bases. Per germline, CDR1 SGHNT and CDR2 YYREEE (reference sequence). This CDR3 has 15 amino acids. The CDR3 DNA reads TGTGCCAGCAGCTTGTGGGGGAGCTATTACAATGAGCAGTTCTTC. Translation: CASSLWGSYYNEQFF.

Only a few counts were recorded for this clone. The chain recombines TRBV7-8 with TRBJ1-3; tentative D call: TRBD1 (6 bases). Trimming stripped 5 bases from V and 0 bases from J, with 11 bases between. CDR1 is SGHVS, CDR2 FQNEAQ, per germline. The length of the CDR3 is 15 residues. The CDR3 nucleotides are TGTGCCAGCAGCGACAGGCGAAGCTCTGGAAACACCATATATTTT. Its translation: CASSDRRSSGNTIYF.